This T cell receptor (beta chain) was obtained from a study of T-cell reconstitution after alpha-beta-depleted transplantation in children. The CDR3 consists of 17 residues. The V and J ends lost 1 base and 8 bases, in that order; junction bases with no gene match: 14. CDR1 SGHTA and CDR2 FQGTGA come from the germline V gene. This clonotype was detected once. Library preparation (for TCRbeta) was performed with unique molecular identifiers. Via MiXCR, TCRdb re-called the PCR reads, giving one row per CDR3 protein. The table lists some 350,000 distinct CDR3 sequences, roughly 17% of them singletons. The sequence was collected from a male patient between 2 and 15 years old who had a stem cell transplant for acute lymphoblastic leukemia, so the T cells may come from the graft donor. The material sequenced was PBMCs, mostly from graft donor cells, taken 360 days after TCRalphabeta/CD19-depleted stem cell transplant. The rearrangement links TRBV7-3 to TRBJ2-4, with 7 bases lining up with TRBD2. CDR3 amino acids: CASSLILELKLADIQYF. The CDR3 nucleotides are TGTGCCAGCAGCTTAATCCTCGAGCTCAAGCTAGCGGACATTCAGTACTTC.